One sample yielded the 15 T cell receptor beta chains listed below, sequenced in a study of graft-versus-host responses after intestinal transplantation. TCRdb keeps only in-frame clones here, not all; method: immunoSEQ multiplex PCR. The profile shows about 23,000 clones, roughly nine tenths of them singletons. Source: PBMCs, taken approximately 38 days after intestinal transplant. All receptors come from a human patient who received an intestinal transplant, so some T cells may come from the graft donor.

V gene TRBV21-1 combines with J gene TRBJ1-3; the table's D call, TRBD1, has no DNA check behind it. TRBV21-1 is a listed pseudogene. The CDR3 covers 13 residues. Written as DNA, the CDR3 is TGTGCCAGCACAGGGGGTTCTGGAAACACCATATATTTT. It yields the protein CASTGGSGNTIYF.

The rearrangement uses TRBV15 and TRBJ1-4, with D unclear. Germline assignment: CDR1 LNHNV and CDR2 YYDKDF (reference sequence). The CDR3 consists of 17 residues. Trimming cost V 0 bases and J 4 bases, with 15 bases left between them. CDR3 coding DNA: TGTGCCACCAGCAGAGATCGTTTTTGGGCCGATAATGAAAAACTGTTTTTT. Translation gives CATSRDRFWADNEKLFF.

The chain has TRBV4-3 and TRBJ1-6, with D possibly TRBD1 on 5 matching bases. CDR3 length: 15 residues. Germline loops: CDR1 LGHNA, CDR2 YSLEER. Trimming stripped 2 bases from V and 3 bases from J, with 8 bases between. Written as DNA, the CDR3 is TGCGCCAGCAGCCAAAAGACAGACTATAATTCACCCCTCCACTTT. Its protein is CASSQKTDYNSPLHF.

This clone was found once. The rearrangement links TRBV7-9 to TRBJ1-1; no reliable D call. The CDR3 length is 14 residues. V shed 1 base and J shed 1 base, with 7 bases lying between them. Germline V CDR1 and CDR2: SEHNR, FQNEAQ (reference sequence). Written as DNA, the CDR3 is TGTGCCAGCAGCTTAGGATACCAGAACACTGAAGCTTTCTTT. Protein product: CASSLGYQNTEAFF.

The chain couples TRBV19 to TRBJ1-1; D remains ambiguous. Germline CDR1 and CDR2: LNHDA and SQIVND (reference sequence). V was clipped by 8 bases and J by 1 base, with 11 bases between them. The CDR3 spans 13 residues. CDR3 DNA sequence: TGTGCCAGTGGTTACATGGGGAACACTGAAGCTTTCTTT. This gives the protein CASGYMGNTEAFF.

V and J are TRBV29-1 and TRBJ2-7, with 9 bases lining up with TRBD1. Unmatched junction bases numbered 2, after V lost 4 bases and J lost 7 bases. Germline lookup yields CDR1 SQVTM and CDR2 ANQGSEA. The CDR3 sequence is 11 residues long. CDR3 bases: TGCAGCGTTGGGACAGGGGAAGAGCAGTACTTC. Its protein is CSVGTGEEQYF.

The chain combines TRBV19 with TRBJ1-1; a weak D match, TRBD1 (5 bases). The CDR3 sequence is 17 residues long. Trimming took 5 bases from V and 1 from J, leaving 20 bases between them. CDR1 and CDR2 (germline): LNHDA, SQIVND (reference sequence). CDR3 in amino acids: CASSLLGQPIQNTEAFF. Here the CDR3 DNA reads TGTGCCAGTAGTCTTCTGGGGCAGCCAATCCAGAACACTGAAGCTTTCTTT.

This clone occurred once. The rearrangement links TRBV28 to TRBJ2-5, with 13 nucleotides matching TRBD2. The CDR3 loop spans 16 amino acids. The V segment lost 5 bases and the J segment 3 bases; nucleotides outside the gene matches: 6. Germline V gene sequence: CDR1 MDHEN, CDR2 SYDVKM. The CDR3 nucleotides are TGTGCCAGCAGTCGAACTAGCGGGAGGGAGGAAGAGACCCAGTACTTC. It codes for CASSRTSGREEETQYF.

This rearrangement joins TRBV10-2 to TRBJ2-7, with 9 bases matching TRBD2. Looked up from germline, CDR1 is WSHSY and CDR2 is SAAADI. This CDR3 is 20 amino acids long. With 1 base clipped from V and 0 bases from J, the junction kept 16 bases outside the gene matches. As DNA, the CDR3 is TGCGCCAGCAGTGAGTGGGTAGCGGGAGCGCTCGTAATGTCCTCCTACGAGCAGTACTTC. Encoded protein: CASSEWVAGALVMSSYEQYF.

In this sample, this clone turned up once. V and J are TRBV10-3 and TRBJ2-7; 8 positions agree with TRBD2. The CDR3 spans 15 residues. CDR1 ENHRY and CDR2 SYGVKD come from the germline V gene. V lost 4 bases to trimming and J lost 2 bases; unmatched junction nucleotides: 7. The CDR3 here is CAISVAGSKPYEQYF. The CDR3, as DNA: TGTGCCATCAGTGTAGCGGGATCCAAGCCCTACGAGCAGTACTTC.

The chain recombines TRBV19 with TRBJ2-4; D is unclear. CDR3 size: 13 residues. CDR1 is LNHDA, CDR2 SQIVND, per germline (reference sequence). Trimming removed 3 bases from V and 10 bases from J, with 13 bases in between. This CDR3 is CASSISITGIQYF. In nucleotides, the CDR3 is TGTGCCAGTAGTATCTCGATTACGGGTATTCAGTACTTC. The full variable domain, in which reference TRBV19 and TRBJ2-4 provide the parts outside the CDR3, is DGGITQSPKYLFRKEGQNVTLSCEQNLNHDAMYWYRQDPGQGLRLIYYSQIVNDFQKGDIAEGYSVSREKKESFPLTVTSAQKNPTAFYLCASSISITGIQYFGAGTRLSVL.

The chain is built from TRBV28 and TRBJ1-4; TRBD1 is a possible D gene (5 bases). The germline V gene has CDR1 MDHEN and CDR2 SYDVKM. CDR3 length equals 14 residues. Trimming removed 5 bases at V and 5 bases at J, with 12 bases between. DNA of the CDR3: TGTGCCAGCAGTCTATATCAGGGAAATGAAAAACTGTTTTTT. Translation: CASSLYQGNEKLFF. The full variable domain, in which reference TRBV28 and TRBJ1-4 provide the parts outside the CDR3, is DVKVTQSSRYLVKRTGEKVFLECVQDMDHENMFWYRQDPGLGLRLIYFSYDVKMKEKGDIPEGYSVSREKKERFSLILESASTNQTSMYLCASSLYQGNEKLFFGSGTQLSVL.

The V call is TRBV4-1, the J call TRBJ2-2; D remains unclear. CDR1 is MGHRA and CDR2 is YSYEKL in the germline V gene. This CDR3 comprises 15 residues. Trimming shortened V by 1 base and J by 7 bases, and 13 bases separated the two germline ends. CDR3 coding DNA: TGCGCCAGCAGCCAAGTTCTCAGGTTGGGCGGGGAGCTGTTTTTT. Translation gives CASSQVLRLGGELFF.

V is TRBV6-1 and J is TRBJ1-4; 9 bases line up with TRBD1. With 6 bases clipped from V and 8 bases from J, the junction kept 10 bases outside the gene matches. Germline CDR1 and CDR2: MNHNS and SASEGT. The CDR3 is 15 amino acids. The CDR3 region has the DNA TGTGCCAGCAGCGGAACCGGGACAGGGAGGGAAAAACTGTTTTTT. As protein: CASSGTGTGREKLFF.

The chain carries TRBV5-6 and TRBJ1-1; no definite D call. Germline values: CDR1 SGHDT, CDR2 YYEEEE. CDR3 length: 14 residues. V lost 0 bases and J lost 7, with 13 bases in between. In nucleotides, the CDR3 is TGTGCCAGCAGCTTGGGCGATATCCACGGTGAAGCTTTCTTT. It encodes CASSLGDIHGEAFF.